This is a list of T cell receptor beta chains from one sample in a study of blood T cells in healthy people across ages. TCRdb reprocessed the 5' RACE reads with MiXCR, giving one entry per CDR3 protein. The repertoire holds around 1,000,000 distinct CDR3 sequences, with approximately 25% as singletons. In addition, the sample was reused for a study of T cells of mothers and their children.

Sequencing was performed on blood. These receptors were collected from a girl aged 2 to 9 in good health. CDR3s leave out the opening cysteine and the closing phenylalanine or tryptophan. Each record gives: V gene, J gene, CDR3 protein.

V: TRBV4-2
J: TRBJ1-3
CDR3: ASSQERSGNTIY

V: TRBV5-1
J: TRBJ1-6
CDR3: ASSLEKAPLH

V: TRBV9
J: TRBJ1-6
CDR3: ASSVVSPLH

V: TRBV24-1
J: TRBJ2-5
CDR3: ATRGGDRLWETQY

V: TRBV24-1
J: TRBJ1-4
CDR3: ATRGTGDEKLF

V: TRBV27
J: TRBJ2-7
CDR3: ASATRTGVYEQY

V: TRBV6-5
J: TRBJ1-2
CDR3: ASSPTGVGGYT

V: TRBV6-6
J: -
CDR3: ASRKPGQGLGDEQF

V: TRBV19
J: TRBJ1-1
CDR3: ASSIDPATGRTEAF

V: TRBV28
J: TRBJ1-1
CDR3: ASTYYRENTEAF

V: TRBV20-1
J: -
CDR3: SARDSRRTSFGEAQY

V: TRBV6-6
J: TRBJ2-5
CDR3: ASSYSISLGEETQY

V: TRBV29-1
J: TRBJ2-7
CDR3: SVSQGNYEQY

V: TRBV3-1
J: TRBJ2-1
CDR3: ATTGPGGANEQF

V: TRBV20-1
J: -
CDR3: SARGTAERETQY

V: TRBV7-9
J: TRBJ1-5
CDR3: ASSSTSLNQPQH

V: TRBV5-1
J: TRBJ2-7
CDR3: ASSLGPGYERY

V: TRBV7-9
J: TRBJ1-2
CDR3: ASNHLQGLPYGYT

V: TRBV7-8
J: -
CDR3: ASSSTGRRSNEQF

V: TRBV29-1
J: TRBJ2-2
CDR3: SVVGTGESRRTGELF

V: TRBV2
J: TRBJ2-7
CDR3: ASSDQLADLGEQY

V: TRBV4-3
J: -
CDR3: ASSQALTGYEQY

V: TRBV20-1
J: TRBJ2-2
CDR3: NARDNPGHGELF

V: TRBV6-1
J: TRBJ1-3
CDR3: ASSEWREESSGNTIY

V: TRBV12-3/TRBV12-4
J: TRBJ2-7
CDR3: ASSPSLLGQY